This T cell receptor beta chain originates from a study of CD8 T cells in Susac syndrome. RNA totalling roughly 0.5 to 1 ug underwent reverse transcription with random hexamers. Amplification of TCR beta CDR3 used immunoSEQ multiplex PCR across 54 Vbeta and 13 Jbeta. TCRdb re-derived calls from the immunoSEQ multiplex PCR reads in MiXCR, one entry per CDR3 protein. The sample has about 400,000 distinct CDR3 sequences; more than 70% are singletons. CDR1 is MNHEY and CDR2 is SMNVEV in the germline V gene (reference sequence). The CDR3 sequence is 13 residues long. V lost 2 bases, J lost 4 bases, and 9 bases lay in between. Sequencing of TCR beta was carried out in blood CD8+ and CD4+ T cells.

The receptor was isolated from a human donor with multiple sclerosis. This chain links TRBV27 with TRBJ2-7; D is tentatively TRBD1 or TRBD2 (5 bases each). Sequencing was done on a sample of CD8+ T cells from PBMCs. The chain's CDR3 is CASSLRGEYEQYF. The CDR3 nucleotides are TGTGCCAGCAGTTTAAGAGGGGAGTACGAGCAGTACTTC.